This T cell receptor (beta chain) derives from a study of blood T cell repertoires in COVID-19. Overall study: Acute and convalescent COVID-19 specimens originated in the United States, Italy and Spain. PBMCs, B-cell-depleted T cells, or T cells were the source of the cDNA or gDNA that made up the material.

This clone was observed a single time. The CDR3 is made up of 15 amino acids. Germline CDR1 reads SGHVS; CDR2 reads FNYEAQ. Trimming took 2 bases from V and 3 from J; bases not matched to a gene: 6. As processed by the authors: Reference gene primer amplification yielded estimated nucleated cell counts. Data came from immunoSEQ multiplex PCR; TCRdb stores just in-frame clones and leaves some out. That table furnishes V, J and clone size, whereas the DNA furnished D and trimming. This repertoire shows 66,000 or so clones, about four fifths found once; its top ten account for around 9.6%. Sequencing input: peripheral blood. The TCR comes from a human donor in a cohort sampled during active COVID-19. The chain uses TRBV7-6 and TRBJ2-7, with 8 nucleotides matching TRBD1. The CDR3 nucleotides are TGTGCCAGCAGCTTAAGCGACAGGGGTGGCTACGAGCAGTACTTC. Its translation: CASSLSDRGGYEQYF. Complete variable domain (other parts from reference TRBV7-6 and TRBJ2-7): GAGVSQSPRYKVTKRGQDVALRCDPISGHVSLYWYRQALGQGPEFLTYFNYEAQQDKSGLPNDRFSAERPEGSISTLTIQRTEQRDSAMYRCASSLSDRGGYEQYFGPGTRLTVT.